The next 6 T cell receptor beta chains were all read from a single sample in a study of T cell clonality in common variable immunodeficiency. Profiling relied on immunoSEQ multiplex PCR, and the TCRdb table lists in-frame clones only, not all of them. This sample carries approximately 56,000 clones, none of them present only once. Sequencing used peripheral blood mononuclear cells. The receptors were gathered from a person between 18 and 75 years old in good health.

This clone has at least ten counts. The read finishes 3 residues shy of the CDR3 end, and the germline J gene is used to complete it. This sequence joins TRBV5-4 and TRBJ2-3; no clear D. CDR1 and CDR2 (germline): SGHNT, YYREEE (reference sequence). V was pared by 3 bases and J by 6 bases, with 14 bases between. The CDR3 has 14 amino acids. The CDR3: CASSSHTIQDTQYF. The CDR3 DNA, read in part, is TGTGCCAGCAGCTCCCATACAATACAGGATACG.

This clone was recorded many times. The CDR3 bases that were read are TGTGCCAGCCGCGGACAGGGCTCTGAA. This codes for CASRGQGSE. The full CDR3 protein is CASRGQGSEAFF. V and J are TRBV6-4 and TRBJ1-1; 8 bases map to TRBD1. The CDR3 end falls 3 residues outside the read, so it is completed with the germline J gene. Germline CDR1 reads MRHNA; CDR2 reads SNTAGT. V lost 8 bases to trimming and J lost 6 bases; unmatched junction nucleotides: 5. The CDR3 contains 12 residues.

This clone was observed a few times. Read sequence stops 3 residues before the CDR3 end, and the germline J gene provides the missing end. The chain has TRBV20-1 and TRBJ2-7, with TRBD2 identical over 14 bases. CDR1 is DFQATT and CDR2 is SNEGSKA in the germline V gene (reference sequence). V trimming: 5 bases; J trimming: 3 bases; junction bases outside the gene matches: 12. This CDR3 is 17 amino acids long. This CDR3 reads CSAQNGLAGGIFYEQYF. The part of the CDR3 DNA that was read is TGCAGTGCTCAAAATGGACTAGCGGGAGGAATCTTCTACGAG.

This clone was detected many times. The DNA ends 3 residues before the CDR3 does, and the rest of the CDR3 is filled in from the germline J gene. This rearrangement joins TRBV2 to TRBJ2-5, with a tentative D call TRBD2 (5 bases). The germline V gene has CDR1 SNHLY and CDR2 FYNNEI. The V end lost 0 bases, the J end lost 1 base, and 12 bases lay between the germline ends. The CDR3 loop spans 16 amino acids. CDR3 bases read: TGTGCCAGCAGTGAAGCGCTCGCTCGGGGCCAAGAGACC. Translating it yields CASSEALARGQET. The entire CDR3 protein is CASSEALARGQETQYF.

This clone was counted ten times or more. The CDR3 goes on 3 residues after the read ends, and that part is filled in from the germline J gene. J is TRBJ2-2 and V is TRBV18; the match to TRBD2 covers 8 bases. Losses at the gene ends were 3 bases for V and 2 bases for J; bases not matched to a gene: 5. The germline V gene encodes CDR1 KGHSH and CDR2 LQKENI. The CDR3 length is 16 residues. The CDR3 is CASSPSSGSNTGELFF. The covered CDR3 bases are TGTGCCAGCTCACCGTCCAGCGGGAGTAACACCGGGGAG.

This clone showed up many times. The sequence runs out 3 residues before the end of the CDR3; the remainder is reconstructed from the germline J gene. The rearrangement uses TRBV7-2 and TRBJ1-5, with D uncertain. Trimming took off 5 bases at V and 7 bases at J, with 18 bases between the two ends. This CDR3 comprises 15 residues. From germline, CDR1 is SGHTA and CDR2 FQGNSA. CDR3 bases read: TGTGCCAGCAGCGCCGAAGGGAGGAGCGGACAGCCC. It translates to CASSAEGRSGQP. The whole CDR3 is CASSAEGRSGQPQHF.